This TCR beta chain was captured in a study of shared clonotypes between healthy human individuals (dated by TCRdb to about 2020). For the wider study: The cohort comprised a couple of women and a few men aged 18 to 49 years. To estimate repertoire size and how much clonotype sharing occurs between individuals, the study deeply sequenced the blood TCR repertoires of about 5 healthy adults. Each donor's leukapheresis produced roughly between roughly 0.85 and 9.5 billion PBMCs. Different laboratories and diverse techniques were used to prepare libraries and sequence TCR repertoires, to increase sequencing depth and limit assay-specific biases. Beyond this particular receptor, the publication reports: Based on pairwise subsampling, the degree of clonotype sharing among donors was expected to be affected by sequencing depth. Because the study included only a small number of donors, the genetic and exposure-history diversity represented was limited. Sampling was limited to blood, and TCR repertoires in tissue likely differ from TCR repertoires in blood.

To note about this clone: Its binding antigen is unknown. Per-base qualities were not stored, and no clone one base away is much larger. Other nucleotide sequences from this sample produce the same CDR3.

Per the germline V gene, KGHSH is the CDR1 and LQKENI is the CDR2. The CDR3 measures 13 amino acids from cysteine to phenylalanine. Just the 39-base CDR3 DNA is kept, in frame starting at base 1. V sheds 3 bases and J sheds 1 base, leaving 6 bases between their ends. Using the deep immunoSEQ assay, multiplex PCR amplified TCR CDR3 regions from genomic DNA. Extracted genomic DNA from each cell subset was distributed evenly across all wells of several immunoSEQ 96-well plates, and each plate was treated as a replicate. Each replicate PCR for unsorted PBMC received roughly 0.3 ug genomic DNA, equal to about 30,000 T cell genomes. Unsorted PBMC genomic DNA was sequenced across ten immunoSEQ deep assay plates. The purified libraries were quantified using a Qubit 3.0 fluorometer, sized with a Bioanalyzer 2100, and then quantified again using the KAPA Library Quantification kit. Every immunoSEQ 96-well plate was sequenced on a dedicated single-read 150-cycle Illumina NextSeq 550 flow cell. On the authors' methods: The immunoSEQ output contained only junctional sequences without quality scores, so filtering could not match that applied to full-length reads. Sequences were annotated with PyIR, a Python wrapper for IgBLAST v1.9, using IMGT germline references to assign V/J genes and CDR3. Reads with weak V/J assignments (E-value above 1e-6), missing CDR3, stop codons, out-of-frame junctions, or ambiguous translated residues were removed. A V3J clonotype was defined by an identical inferred V gene, J gene, and CDR3 amino acid sequence. To compute the percentage overlap between repertoires, the number of shared unique clonotypes was divided by the size of the smaller repertoire. Richness of each repertoire was evaluated using RTK rarefaction, the Chao1 estimator, and Recon v2.1 estimates of unobserved clonotypes. TCRdb re-hosts the immuneACCESS table, in-frame sequences only. Its copies lack some clones; in the studies checked, an unresolved V gene accounts for under half of them, and the cause for the rest is not known. Clone size and the V and J calls come from that table; the DNA yielded D and trimming. Here the sample has about 560,000 clones; around 76% occur a single time. About 12% of the sample goes to the ten largest clones.

The donors were healthy, HIV-negative adults with no recently reported acute infections or vaccinations. Every donor was a Caucasian adult living in Nashville, Tennessee, USA. For unsorted samples, 90 million or so PBMCs were counted, and genomic DNA was extracted using the QIAamp DNA Blood Mini kit. After blood collection by leukapheresis, PBMCs were isolated using Ficoll-Histopaque density gradient centrifugation and then cryopreserved in the vapor phase of liquid nitrogen. The source material was PBMCs. The receptor was derived from a woman aged 35 to 49 in good health. Some clones in this sample may be carry-over from other donors' samples. The rearranged chain carries TRBV18 and TRBJ1-1; the D gene cannot be resolved reliably. The nucleotide sequence reads as follows: TGTGCCAGCTCACCTGCACCGAACACTGAAGCTTTCTTT. Its protein is CASSPAPNTEAFF.